This T cell receptor (beta chain) was recovered during a study of blood T cell repertoires in COVID-19. Study-level background: Samples taken during acute and convalescent COVID-19 were collected in the United States, Italy and Spain. The cDNA or gDNA used as material had been derived from T cells, B-cell-depleted T cells, or PBMCs.

Germline CDR1 SGDLS, CDR2 YYNGEE. This CDR3 contains 16 residues. V was shortened by 0 bases and J by 8 bases, with 18 bases between the two germline ends. Per the authors' pipeline: It was from reference gene primer amplification that nucleated cell counts were estimated. Only in-frame clones appear in the TCRdb table, and some are missing; sequencing was by immunoSEQ multiplex PCR. V, J and clone size were drawn from that table, and D and trimming were deduced from the DNA. The sample comprises about 110,000 clones, under 85% of which are singletons, and more than 3.5% rests with the top ten. The sequencing sample was made of peripheral blood. This chain connects TRBV9 to TRBJ2-1; D remains unclear. This TCR was sampled from a woman aged 70-85 years with acute or convalescent COVID-19. CDR3 protein: CASSVATPPIPHEQFF. The CDR3 coding sequence is TGTGCCAGCAGCGTAGCCACTCCGCCCATCCCTCATGAGCAGTTCTTC.